This T cell receptor beta chain is drawn from a study of blood T cells in healthy people across ages. For the second PCR, which ran for 7 to 11 cycles, a sample-barcoded 5' primer and a J-beta primer mix were used. One entry per CDR3 protein results from TCRdb running MiXCR on the 5' RACE reads. Of about 780,000 distinct CDR3 sequences in the sample, less than 60% were seen once. The CDR3 has 16 amino acids. In germline, CDR1 is SGHTA, CDR2 FQGTGA. V shed 6 bases and J shed 4 bases, with 18 bases lying between them. This clonotype has just one count. A minimum of 7 million PBMCs was isolated per sample.

The chain links TRBV7-3 to TRBJ2-2; weak D call: TRBD1 (7 bases). Sequencing was performed on blood. The TCR comes from a man older than 75 in good health. The CDR3, as DNA: TGTGCCAGCAGGGTCTCGACAGGGAGGTGCACCGGGGAGCTGTTTTTT. The encoded protein is CASRVSTGRCTGELFF.